This T cell receptor beta chain is drawn from a study of blood T cell repertoires in COVID-19. Study-level information: The analysed material was cDNA or gDNA that came from T cells, B-cell-depleted T cells, or PBMCs.

In the original analysis: Reference gene primer amplification gave nucleated cell count estimates. This table comes from immunoSEQ multiplex PCR, and its TCRdb copy is limited to in-frame clones, with some not included. That table gives V, J and clone size, and the DNA gave D and trimming. This table holds under 300,000 clones, roughly 82% found once. Source material: peripheral blood. This TCR was recovered from a man older than 75 with acute or convalescent COVID-19.

The CDR3 nucleotides are TGCGCCAGCAGCTTGGGTCAGACTAGCACAGATACGCAGTATTTT. This translates into CASSLGQTSTDTQYF. This chain joins TRBV5-1 and TRBJ2-3; D ambiguous. The CDR3 runs 15 residues. Trimming shortened V by 0 bases and J by 0 bases, and 8 bases separated the two germline ends. Per the germline V gene, CDR1 is SGHRS and CDR2 is YFSETQ.